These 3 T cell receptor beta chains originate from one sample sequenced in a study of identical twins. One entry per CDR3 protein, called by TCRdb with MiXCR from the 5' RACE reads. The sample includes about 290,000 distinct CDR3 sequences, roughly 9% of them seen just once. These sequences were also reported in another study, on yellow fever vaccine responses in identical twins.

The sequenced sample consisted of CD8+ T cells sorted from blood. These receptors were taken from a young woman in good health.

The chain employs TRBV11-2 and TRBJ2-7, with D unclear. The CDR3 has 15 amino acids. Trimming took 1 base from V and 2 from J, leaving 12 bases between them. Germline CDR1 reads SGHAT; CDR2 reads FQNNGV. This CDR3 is CASSLGSQVPYEQYF. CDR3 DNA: TGTGCCAGCAGCTTAGGAAGTCAGGTTCCCTACGAGCAGTACTTC.

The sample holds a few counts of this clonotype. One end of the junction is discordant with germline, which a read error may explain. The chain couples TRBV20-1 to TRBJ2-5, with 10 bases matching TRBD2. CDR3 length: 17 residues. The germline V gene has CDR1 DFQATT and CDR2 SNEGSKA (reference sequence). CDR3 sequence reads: CCARDSLAGVLRETQYF. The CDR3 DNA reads TGCTGTGCTAGAGATTCCCTAGCGGGGGTCCTTCGGGAGACCCAGTACTTC.

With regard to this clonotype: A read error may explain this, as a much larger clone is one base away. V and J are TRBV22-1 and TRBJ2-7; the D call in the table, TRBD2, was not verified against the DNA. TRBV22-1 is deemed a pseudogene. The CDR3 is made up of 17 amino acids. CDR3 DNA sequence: TGCTGTGCTCAAAACCCGACTAGCGGGGGGTTCTCCTACGAGCAGTACTTC. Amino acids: CCAQNPTSGGFSYEQYF.